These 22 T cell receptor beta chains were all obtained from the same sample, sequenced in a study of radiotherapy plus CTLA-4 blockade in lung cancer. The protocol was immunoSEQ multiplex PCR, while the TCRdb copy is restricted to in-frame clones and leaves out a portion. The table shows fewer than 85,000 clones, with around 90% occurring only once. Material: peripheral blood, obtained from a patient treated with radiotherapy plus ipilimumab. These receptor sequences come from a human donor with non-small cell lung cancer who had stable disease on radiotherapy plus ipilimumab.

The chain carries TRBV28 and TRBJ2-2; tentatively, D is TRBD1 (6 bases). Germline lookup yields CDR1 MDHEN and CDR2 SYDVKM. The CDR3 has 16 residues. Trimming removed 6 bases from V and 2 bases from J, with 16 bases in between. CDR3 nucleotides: TGTGCCAGCAGCCCAATCCGGGACACCAACACCGGGGAGCTGTTTTTT. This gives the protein CASSPIRDTNTGELFF.

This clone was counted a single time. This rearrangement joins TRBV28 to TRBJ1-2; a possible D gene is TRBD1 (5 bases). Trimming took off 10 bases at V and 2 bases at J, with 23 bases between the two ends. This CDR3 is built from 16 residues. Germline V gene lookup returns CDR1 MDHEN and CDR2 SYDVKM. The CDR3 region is CATSSPPGLMNYGYTF. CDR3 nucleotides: TGTGCCACCTCGTCTCCACCGGGACTGATGAACTATGGCTACACCTTC.

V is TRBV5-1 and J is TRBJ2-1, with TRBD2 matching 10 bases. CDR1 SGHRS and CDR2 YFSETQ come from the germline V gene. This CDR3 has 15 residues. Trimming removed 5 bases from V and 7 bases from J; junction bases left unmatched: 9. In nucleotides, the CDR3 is TGCGCCAGCAGGTTTCTAGCGGGAGAGGAAAATGAGCAGTTCTTC. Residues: CASRFLAGEENEQFF.

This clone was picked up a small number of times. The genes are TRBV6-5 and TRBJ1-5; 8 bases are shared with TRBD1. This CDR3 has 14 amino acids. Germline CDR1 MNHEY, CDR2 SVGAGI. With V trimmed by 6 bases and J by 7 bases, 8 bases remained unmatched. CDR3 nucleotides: TGTGCCAGCAGCAAGGCAGGGGGCTCCCAGCCCCAGCATTTT. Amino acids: CASSKAGGSQPQHF.

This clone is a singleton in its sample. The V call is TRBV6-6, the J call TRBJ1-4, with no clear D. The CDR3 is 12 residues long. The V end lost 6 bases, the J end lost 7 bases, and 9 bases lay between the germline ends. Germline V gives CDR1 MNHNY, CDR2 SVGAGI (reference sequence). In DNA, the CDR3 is TGTGCCAGCAGCCATGGGAGTGAAAAACTGTTTTTT. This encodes CASSHGSEKLFF.

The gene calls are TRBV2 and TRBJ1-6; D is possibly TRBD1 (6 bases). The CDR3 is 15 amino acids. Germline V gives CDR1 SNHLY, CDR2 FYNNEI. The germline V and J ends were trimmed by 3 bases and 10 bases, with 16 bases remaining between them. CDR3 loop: CASSDDTGIPSPLHF. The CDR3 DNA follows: TGTGCCAGCAGTGACGACACAGGGATTCCCTCACCCCTCCACTTT.

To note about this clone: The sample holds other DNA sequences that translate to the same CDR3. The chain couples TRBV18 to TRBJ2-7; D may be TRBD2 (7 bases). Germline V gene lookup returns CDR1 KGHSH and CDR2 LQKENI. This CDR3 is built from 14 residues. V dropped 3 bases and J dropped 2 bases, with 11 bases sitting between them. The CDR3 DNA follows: TGTGCCAGCTCACCGGGAGGGGGGCCCTACGAGCAGTACTTC. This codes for CASSPGGGPYEQYF.

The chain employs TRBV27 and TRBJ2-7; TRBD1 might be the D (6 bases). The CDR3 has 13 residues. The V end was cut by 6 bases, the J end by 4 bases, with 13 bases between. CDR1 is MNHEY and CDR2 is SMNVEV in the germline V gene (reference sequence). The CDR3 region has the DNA TGTGCCAGCAGACTCTCCGGACAGTACGAGCAGTACTTC. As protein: CASRLSGQYEQYF.

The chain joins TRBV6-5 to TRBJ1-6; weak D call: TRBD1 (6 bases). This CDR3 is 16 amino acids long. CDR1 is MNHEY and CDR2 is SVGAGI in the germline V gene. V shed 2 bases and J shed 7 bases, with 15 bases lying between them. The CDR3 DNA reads TGTGCCAGCAGTTACGCCCGGACAGTTGGGAATTCACCCCTCCACTTT. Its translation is CASSYARTVGNSPLHF.

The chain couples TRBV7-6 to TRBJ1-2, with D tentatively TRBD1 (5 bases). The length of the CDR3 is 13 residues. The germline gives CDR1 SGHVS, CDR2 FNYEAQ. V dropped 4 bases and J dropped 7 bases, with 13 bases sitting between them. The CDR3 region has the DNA TGTGCCAGCAGCTCTATCAGGGAAGCTGGCTACACCTTC. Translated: CASSSIREAGYTF.

For the CDR3, the DNA is TGTGCCAGCAGCTTAAGTTCCAGACAGGTGGGGAATTCACCCCTCCACTTT. The encoded protein is CASSLSSRQVGNSPLHF. The chain joins TRBV7-3 to TRBJ1-6, with D possibly matching TRBD1 (6 bases). Germline values: CDR1 SGHTA, CDR2 FQGTGA. CDR3 length: 17 residues. V lost 1 base and J 7 bases, leaving 17 bases between the germline ends. The full variable domain, with the rest looked up from reference TRBV7-3 and TRBJ1-6, is GAGVSQTPSNKVTEKGKYVELRCDPISGHTALYWYRQSLGQGPEFLIYFQGTGAADDSGLPNDRFFAVRPEGSVSTLKIQRTERGDSAVYLCASSLSSRQVGNSPLHFGNGTRLTVT.

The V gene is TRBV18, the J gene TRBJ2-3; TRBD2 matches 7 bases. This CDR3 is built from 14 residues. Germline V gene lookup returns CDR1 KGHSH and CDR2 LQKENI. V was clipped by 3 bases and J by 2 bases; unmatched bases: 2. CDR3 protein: CASSPSGTTDTQYF. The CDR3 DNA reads TGTGCCAGCTCACCCAGCGGGACCACAGATACGCAGTATTTT.

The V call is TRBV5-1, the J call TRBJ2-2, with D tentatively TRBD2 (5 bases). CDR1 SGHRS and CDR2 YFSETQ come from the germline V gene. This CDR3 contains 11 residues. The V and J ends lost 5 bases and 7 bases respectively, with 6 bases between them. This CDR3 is CASSAGGELFF. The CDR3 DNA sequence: TGCGCCAGCAGTGCGGGCGGGGAGCTGTTTTTT.

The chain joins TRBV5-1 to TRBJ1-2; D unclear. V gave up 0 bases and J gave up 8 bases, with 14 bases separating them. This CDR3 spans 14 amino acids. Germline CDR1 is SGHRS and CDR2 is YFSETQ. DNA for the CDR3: TGCGCCAGCAGCTTGGCCGGGGAGCGAGGGGGCTACACCTTC. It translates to CASSLAGERGGYTF.

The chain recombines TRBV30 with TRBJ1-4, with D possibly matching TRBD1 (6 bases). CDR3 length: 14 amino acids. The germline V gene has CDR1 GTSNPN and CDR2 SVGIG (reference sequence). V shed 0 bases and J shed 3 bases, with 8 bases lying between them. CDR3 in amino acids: CAWSVGGSNEKLFF. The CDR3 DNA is TGTGCCTGGAGTGTAGGGGGATCTAATGAAAAACTGTTTTTT.

Here the CDR3 reads CASSQRGRISNQPQHF. CDR3 bases: TGTGCCAGCTCTCAGCGGGGGAGGATTAGCAATCAGCCCCAGCATTTT. The J gene is TRBJ1-5, the V gene TRBV27; possibly TRBD1 for D (5 bases). V was shortened by 8 bases and J by 0 bases, with 17 bases between the two germline ends. Germline CDR1 is MNHEY and CDR2 is SMNVEV (reference sequence). The CDR3 is made up of 16 amino acids.

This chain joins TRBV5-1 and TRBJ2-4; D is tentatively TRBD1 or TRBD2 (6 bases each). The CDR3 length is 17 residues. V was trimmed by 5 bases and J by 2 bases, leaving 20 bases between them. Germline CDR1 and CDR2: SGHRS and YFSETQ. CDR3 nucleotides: TGCGCCAGCAGGGGGGGCGCCCGTGATTCGTCCAAAAACATTCAGTACTTC. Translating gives CASRGGARDSSKNIQYF.

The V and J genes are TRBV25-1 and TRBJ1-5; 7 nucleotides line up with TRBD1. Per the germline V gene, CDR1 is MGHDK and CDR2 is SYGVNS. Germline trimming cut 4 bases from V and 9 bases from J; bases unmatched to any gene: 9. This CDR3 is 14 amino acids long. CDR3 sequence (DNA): TGTGCCAGCAGTGCCGGGACAGACCTCTCGCCCCAGCATTTT. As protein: CASSAGTDLSPQHF.

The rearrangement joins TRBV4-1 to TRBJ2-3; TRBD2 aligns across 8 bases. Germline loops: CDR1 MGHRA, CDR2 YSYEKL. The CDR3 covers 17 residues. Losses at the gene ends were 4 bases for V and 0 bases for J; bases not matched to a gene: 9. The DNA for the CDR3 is TGCGCCAGCAGCCCTTTCTCCCGGGGGGGGAGCACAGATACGCAGTATTTT. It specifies CASSPFSRGGSTDTQYF.

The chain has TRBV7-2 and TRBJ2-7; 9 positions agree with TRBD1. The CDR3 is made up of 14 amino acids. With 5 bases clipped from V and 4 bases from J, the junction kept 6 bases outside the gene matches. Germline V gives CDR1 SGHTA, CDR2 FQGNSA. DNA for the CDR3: TGTGCCAGCAGCCTGGACAGGGGTCTGTACGAGCAGTACTTC. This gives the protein CASSLDRGLYEQYF.

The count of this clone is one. As DNA, the CDR3 is TGTGCCAGCAGCTTGTCCGGAGGAGGCACTGAAGCTTTCTTT. This encodes CASSLSGGGTEAFF. V usage is TRBV5-4 and J usage is TRBJ1-1; D remains ambiguous. CDR1 and CDR2 (germline): SGHNT, YYREEE (reference sequence). Trimming left V 1 base short and J 4 bases short, with 11 bases between. The CDR3 is 14 amino acids.

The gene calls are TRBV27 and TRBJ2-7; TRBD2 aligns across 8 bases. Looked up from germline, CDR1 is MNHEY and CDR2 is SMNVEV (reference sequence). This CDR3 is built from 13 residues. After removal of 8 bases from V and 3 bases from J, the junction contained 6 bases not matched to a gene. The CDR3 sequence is CASQGTRDYEQYF. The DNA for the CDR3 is TGTGCCAGCCAGGGGACTAGGGACTACGAGCAGTACTTC.